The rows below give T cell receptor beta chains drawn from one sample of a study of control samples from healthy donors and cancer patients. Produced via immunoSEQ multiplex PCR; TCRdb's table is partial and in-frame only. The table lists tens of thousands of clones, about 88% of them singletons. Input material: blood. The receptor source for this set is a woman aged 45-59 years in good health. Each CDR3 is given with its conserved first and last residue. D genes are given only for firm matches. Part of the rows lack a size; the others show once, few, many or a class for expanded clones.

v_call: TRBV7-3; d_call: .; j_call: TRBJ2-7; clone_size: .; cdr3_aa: CASSLGGSRSYEQYF; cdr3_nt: TGTGCCAGCAGCTTAGGCGGGTCCCGATCCTACGAGCAGTACTTC
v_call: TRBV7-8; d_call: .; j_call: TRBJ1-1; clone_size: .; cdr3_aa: CASSLGTNSFSEAFF; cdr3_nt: TGTGCCAGCAGCTTAGGGACCAACAGTTTCTCTGAAGCTTTCTTT
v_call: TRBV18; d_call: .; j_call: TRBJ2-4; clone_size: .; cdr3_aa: CASSPLRRSIAKNIQYF; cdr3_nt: TGTGCCAGCTCACCCCTACGACGGTCAATAGCCAAAAACATTCAGTACTTC
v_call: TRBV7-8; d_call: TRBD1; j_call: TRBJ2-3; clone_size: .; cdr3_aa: CASSLRQGGPDTQYF; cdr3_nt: TGTGCCAGCAGCTTAAGACAGGGGGGGCCCGATACGCAGTATTTT
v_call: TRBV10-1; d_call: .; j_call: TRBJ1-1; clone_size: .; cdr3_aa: CASSEKGVSGVAEAFF; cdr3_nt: TGCGCCAGCAGTGAGAAAGGGGTGTCGGGGGTCGCTGAAGCTTTCTTT
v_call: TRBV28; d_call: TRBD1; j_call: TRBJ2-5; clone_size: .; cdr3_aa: CASSLGGQGDQETQYF; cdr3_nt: TGTGCCAGCAGTTTGGGGGGACAGGGAGACCAAGAGACCCAGTACTTC
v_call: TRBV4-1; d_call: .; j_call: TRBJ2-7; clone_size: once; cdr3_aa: CASSPGLSRDYEQYF; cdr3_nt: TGCGCCAGCAGCCCCGGCCTTTCTAGAGACTACGAGCAGTACTTC
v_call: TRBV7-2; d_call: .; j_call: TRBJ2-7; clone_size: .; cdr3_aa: CASSSSYTYEQYF; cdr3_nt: TGTGCCAGCAGCTCCTCCTACACCTACGAGCAGTACTTC
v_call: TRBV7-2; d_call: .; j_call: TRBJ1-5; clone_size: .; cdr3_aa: CASSLGLTGFNQPQHF; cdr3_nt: TGTGCCAGCAGCTTGGGGCTAACAGGGTTCAATCAGCCCCAGCATTTT
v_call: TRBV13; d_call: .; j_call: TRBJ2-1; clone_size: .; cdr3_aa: CASSLGPNNEQFF; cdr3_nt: TGTGCCAGCAGCTTAGGACCTAACAATGAGCAGTTCTTC
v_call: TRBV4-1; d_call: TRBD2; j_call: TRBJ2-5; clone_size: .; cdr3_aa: CASSQGLAGYQETQYF; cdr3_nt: TGCGCCAGCAGCCAAGGACTAGCGGGGTACCAAGAGACCCAGTACTTC
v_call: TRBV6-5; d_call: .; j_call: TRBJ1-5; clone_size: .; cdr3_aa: CASSYSRQYNQPQHF; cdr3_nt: TGTGCCAGCAGTTACTCCCGACAGTACAATCAGCCCCAGCATTTT
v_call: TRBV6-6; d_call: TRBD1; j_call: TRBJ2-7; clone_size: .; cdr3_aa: CASSYSGTVAYEQYF; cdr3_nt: TGTGCCAGCAGTTACTCGGGGACAGTCGCCTACGAGCAGTACTTC
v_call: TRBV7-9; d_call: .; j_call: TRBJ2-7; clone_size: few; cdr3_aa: CASSPSSYEQYF; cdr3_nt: TGTGCCAGCAGCCCGTCCTCCTACGAGCAGTACTTC
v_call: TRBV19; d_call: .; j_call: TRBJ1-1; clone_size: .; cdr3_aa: CASKSGQLRSEAFF; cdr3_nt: TGTGCCAGTAAAAGTGGACAGTTGCGGTCTGAAGCTTTCTTT
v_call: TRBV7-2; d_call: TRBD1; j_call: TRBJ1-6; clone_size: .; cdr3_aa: CASSLDRGLLNSPLHF; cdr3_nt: TGTGCCAGCAGCTTAGACAGGGGATTATTGAATTCACCCCTCCACTTT
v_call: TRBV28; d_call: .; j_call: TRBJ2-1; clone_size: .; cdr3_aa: CASREYNGEQFF; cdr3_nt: TGTGCCAGCCGGGAGTACAATGGTGAGCAGTTCTTC
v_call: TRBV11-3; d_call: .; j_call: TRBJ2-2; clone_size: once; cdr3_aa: CASSLGPGVMNTGELFF; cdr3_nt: TGTGCCAGCAGCTTAGGGCCGGGAGTGATGAACACCGGGGAGCTGTTTTTT
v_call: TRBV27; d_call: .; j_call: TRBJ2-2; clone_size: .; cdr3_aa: CASSYHRDTGELFF; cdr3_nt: TGTGCCAGCAGTTACCACAGGGACACCGGGGAGCTGTTTTTT
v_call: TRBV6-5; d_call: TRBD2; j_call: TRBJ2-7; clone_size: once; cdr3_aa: CASGRGGSYEQYF; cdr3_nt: TGTGCCAGTGGGCGGGGGGGCTCCTACGAGCAGTACTTC
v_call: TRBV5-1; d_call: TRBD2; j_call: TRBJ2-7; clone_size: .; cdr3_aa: CASSLTGLAGGPPYEQYF; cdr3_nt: TGCGCCAGCAGCTTAACGGGACTAGCGGGAGGGCCTCCCTACGAGCAGTACTTC
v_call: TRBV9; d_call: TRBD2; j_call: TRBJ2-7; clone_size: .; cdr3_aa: CASSAGGPYEQYF; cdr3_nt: TGTGCCAGCAGCGCGGGGGGGCCCTACGAGCAGTACTTC
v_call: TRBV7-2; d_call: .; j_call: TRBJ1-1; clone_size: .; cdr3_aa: CASSFYPETNTEAFF; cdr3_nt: TGTGCCAGCAGCTTCTACCCAGAAACGAACACTGAAGCTTTCTTT
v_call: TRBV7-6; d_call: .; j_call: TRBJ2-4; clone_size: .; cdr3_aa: CASSLAKGIGKNIQYF; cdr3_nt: TGTGCCAGCAGCTTAGCGAAGGGAATAGGCAAAAACATTCAGTACTTC
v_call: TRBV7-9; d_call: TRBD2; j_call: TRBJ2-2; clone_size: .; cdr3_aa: CASSATSGNTGELFF; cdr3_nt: TGTGCCAGCAGCGCTACTAGCGGGAACACCGGGGAGCTGTTTTTT
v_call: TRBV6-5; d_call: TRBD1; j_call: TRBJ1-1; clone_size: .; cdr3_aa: CASSYSSTGANTEAFF; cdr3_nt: TGTGCCAGCAGTTACTCGTCGACAGGGGCAAACACTGAAGCTTTCTTT
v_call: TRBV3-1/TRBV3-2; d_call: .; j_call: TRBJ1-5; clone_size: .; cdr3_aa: CASSQGGRDQPQHF; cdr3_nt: TGTGCCAGCAGCCAAGGAGGGCGAGATCAGCCCCAGCATTTT
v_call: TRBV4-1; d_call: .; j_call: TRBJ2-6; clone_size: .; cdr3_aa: CASSHNSGANVLTF; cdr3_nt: TGCGCCAGCAGCCACAACTCTGGGGCCAACGTCCTGACTTTC
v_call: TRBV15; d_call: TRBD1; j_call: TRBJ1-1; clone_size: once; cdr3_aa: CATSRDTGTVNTEAFF; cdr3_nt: TGTGCCACCAGCAGAGATACAGGGACAGTAAACACTGAAGCTTTCTTT
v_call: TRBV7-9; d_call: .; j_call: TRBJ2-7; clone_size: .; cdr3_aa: CASSLGARWEQYF; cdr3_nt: TGTGCCAGCAGCTTAGGGGCCCGGTGGGAGCAGTACTTC
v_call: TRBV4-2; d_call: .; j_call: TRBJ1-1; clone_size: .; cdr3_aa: CASSQVTQDTEAFF; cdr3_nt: TGTGCCAGCAGCCAAGTAACCCAGGACACTGAAGCTTTCTTT
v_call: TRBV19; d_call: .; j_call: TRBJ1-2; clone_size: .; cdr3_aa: CASSIDRGSYSYGYTF; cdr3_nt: TGTGCCAGTAGTATAGATCGAGGGAGCTACAGCTATGGCTACACCTTC
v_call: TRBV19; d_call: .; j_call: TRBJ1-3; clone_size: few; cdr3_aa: CASSMGGADTIYF; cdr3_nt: TGTGCCAGTAGTATGGGAGGGGCCGACACCATATATTTT
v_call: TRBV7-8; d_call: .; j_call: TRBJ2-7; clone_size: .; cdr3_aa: CASSLAGGYSYEQYF; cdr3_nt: TGTGCCAGCAGCTTAGCGGGCGGTTACTCCTACGAGCAGTACTTC
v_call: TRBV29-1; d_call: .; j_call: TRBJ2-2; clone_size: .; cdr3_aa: CSVYKGWDGELFF; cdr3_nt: TGCAGCGTGTACAAGGGCTGGGACGGGGAGCTGTTTTTT
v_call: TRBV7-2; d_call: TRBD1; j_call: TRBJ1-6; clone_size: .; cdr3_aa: CASRPGQNSPLHF; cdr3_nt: TGTGCCAGCAGGCCGGGACAGAATTCACCCCTCCACTTT
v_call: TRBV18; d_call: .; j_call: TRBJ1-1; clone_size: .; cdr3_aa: CASSPPRGIMNTEAFF; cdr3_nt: TGTGCCAGCTCACCTCCCCGAGGGATCATGAACACTGAAGCTTTCTTT
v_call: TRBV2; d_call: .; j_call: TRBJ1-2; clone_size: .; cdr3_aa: CASSVGGAEGIGYTF; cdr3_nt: TGTGCCAGCAGTGTGGGAGGAGCGGAGGGAATCGGCTACACCTTC
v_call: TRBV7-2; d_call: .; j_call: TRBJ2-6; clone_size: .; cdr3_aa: CASSLGVGANVLTF; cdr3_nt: TGTGCCAGCAGCTTGGGGGTTGGGGCCAACGTCCTGACTTTC
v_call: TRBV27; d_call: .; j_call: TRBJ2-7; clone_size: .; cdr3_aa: CASSLSPGLYYEQYF; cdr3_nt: TGTGCCAGCAGTTTATCCCCCGGGTTGTACTACGAGCAGTACTTC
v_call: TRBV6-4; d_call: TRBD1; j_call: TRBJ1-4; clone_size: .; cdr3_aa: CASSDSGTGGYGPNEKLFF; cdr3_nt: TGTGCCAGCAGTGACTCCGGGACAGGGGGATACGGGCCTAATGAAAAACTGTTTTTT
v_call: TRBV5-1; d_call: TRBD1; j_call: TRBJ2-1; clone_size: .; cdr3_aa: CASSLGQGSYNEQFF; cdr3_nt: TGCGCCAGCAGCTTAGGACAGGGATCCTACAATGAGCAGTTCTTC
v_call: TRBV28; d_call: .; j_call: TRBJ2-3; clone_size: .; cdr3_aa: CASSPVGTPKADTQYF; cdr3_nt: TGTGCCAGCAGTCCGGTGGGGACACCAAAGGCAGATACGCAGTATTTT
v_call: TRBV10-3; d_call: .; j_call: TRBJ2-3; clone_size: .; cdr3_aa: CAISVGGSTDTQYF; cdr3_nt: TGTGCCATCAGTGTTGGGGGGTCCACAGATACGCAGTATTTT
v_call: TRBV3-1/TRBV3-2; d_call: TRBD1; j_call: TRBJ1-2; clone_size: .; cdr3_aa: CASSPIQGSGYTF; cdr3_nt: TGTGCCAGCAGCCCAATACAGGGGTCGGGCTACACCTTC
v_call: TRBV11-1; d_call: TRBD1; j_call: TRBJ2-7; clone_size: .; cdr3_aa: CASSFAGGAYEQYF; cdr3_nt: TGTGCCAGCAGCTTCGCAGGGGGTGCGTACGAGCAGTACTTC
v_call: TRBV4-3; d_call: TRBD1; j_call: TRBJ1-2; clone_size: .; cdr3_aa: CASSHRDRGYGYTF; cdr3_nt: TGCGCCAGCAGCCATCGGGACAGGGGTTATGGCTACACCTTC
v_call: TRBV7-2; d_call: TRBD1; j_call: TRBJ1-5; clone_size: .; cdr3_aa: CASSVTTGINQPQHF; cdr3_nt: TGTGCCAGCAGCGTAACGACAGGGATCAATCAGCCCCAGCATTTT
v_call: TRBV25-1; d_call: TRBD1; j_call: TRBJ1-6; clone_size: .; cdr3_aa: CASSVRDRDNSPLHF; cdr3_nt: TGTGCCAGCAGTGTCCGGGACAGGGATAATTCACCCCTCCACTTT
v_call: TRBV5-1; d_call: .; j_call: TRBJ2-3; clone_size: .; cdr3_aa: CASSLPARARTDTQYF; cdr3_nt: TGCGCCAGCAGCTTGCCTGCTCGTGCCCGCACAGATACGCAGTATTTT
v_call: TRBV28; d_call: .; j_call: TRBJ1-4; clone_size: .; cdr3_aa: CASSSYSATNEKLFF; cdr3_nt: TGTGCCAGCAGTTCTTACTCTGCAACTAATGAAAAACTGTTTTTT
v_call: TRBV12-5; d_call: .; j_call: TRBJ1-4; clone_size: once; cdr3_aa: CASRRGQENEKLFF; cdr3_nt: TGTGCTAGCCGACGGGGGCAGGAGAATGAAAAACTGTTTTTT
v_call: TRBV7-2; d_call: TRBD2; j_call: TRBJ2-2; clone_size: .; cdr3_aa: CASSPSSGGTGELFF; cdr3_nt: TGTGCCAGCAGCCCCTCTAGCGGGGGTACCGGGGAGCTGTTTTTT
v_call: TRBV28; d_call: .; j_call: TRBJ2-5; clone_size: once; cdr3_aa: CASSLLVQQGLGETQYF; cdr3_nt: TGTGCCAGCAGTTTATTAGTTCAACAGGGCCTTGGGGAGACCCAGTACTTC
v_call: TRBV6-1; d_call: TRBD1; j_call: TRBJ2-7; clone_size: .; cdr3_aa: CASSEGDSPYEQYF; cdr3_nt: TGTGCCAGCAGTGAAGGGGACAGTCCCTACGAGCAGTACTTC